Each of the 27 T cell receptor beta chains below was sequenced from the same sample in a study of blood T cells in healthy people across ages. Alongside a J-beta primer mix, a sample-barcoded 5' primer served in a second PCR lasting about 6 to 12 cycles. TCRdb reprocessed the 5' RACE reads with MiXCR, giving one entry per CDR3 protein. The repertoire holds about 940,000 distinct CDR3 sequences, with 40% to 60% as singletons. Material: blood. The receptors were sampled from a man aged 25 to 45 in good health.

About this clonotype itself: One end of the junction varies from germline; a read error may be responsible. The V gene is TRBV4-1, the J gene TRBJ1-2; a weak D match, TRBD1 (6 bases). The length of the CDR3 is 14 residues. The V gene's germline CDR1 is MGHRA and CDR2 YSYEKL. The CDR3 here is CASSQVKGDYGYTF. In DNA, the CDR3 is TGCGCCAGCAGCCAAGTAAAGGGGGACTACGGCTACACCTTC.

The V and J genes are TRBV4-2 and TRBJ1-5; D remains ambiguous. The CDR3 is 15 residues long. Per germline, CDR1 LGHNA and CDR2 YNFKEQ. Trimming left V 1 base short and J 7 bases short, with 14 bases between. The CDR3 here is CASSQVPEGGQPQHF. In nucleotides, the CDR3 is TGTGCCAGCAGCCAAGTTCCGGAGGGAGGGCAGCCCCAGCATTTT.

This chain connects TRBV12-3 or TRBV12-4 to TRBJ2-7; 10 nucleotides match TRBD2. The CDR3 has 17 residues. Trimming removed 3 bases from V and 7 bases from J; junction bases left unmatched: 15. The CDR3 is CASSFLAGVEKNNEQYF. The CDR3 DNA sequence: TGTGCCAGCAGTTTCCTAGCGGGGGTGGAAAAGAACAATGAGCAGTACTTC.

This clonotype was seen repeatedly, ten times or more. The J gene is TRBJ2-2, the V gene TRBV12-3 or TRBV12-4; weak D call: TRBD1 (6 bases). The ends were cut back, 3 bases at V and 0 bases at J, with 8 bases in the middle. This CDR3 contains 15 residues. The CDR3 is CASSLGTPNTGELFF. CDR3 DNA: TGTGCCAGCAGTTTGGGGACACCGAACACCGGGGAGCTGTTTTTT.

This chain links TRBV10-3 with TRBJ2-7, with 11 bases identical to TRBD2. The trim removed 11 bases at V and 6 bases at J, leaving 12 bases unmatched. There are 14 residues in the CDR3. Germline V gives CDR1 ENHRY, CDR2 SYGVKD. The CDR3 sequence: CAVQPSGGPGEQYF. CDR3 DNA sequence: TGTGCCGTTCAACCTAGCGGGGGGCCTGGCGAGCAGTACTTC.

This chain connects TRBV29-1 to TRBJ2-3, with a weak D call TRBD1 (5 bases). V lost 5 bases to trimming and J lost 2 bases, with 17 bases between them. The germline CDR1 and CDR2 sequences are SQVTM and ANQGSEA. The CDR3 length is 15 residues. As DNA, the CDR3 is TGCAGCGTTCTCCTCGGCCAGGGATACACAGATACGCAGTATTTT. Translating it yields CSVLLGQGYTDTQYF.

The CDR3 spells CASSFLRGRTSNEQFF. The CDR3 DNA is TGTGCCAGCAGCTTCCTGCGGGGCCGAACCTCCAATGAGCAGTTCTTC. The chain has TRBV11-2 and TRBJ2-1; D is possibly TRBD2 (6 bases). Trimming removed 3 bases from V and 6 bases from J, with 18 bases in between. This CDR3 is built from 16 residues. CDR1 is SGHAT and CDR2 is FQNNGV in the germline V gene.

As to this clonotype: The junction departs from the called germline gene at one end, perhaps through a read error. This rearrangement joins TRBV5-4 to TRBJ2-4; possibly TRBD1 or TRBD2 for D (5 bases each). Germline CDR1 and CDR2: SGHNT and YYREEE (reference sequence). The CDR3 spans 16 residues. For the CDR3, the DNA is TGTGCCAGCAGCTTGGCACGAGGGGTAGCCAAAAACATTCGGTACTTC. Translated: CASSLARGVAKNIRYF.

The chain links TRBV12-3 or TRBV12-4 to TRBJ2-4; no firm D call. V was trimmed by 6 bases and J by 4 bases, leaving 7 bases between them. The CDR3 covers 12 residues. The CDR3 DNA reads TGTGCCAGCAGGAGGAGTAAAAACATTCAGTACTTC. Its translation: CASRRSKNIQYF.

This clonotype was observed a handful of times. This chain connects TRBV20-1 to TRBJ1-1; D is perhaps TRBD1 (5 bases). CDR1 is DFQATT and CDR2 is SNEGSKA in the germline V gene (reference sequence). CDR3 length: 12 amino acids. Between the trimmed V and J ends, which lost 0 bases and 10 bases, there was a span of 12 bases. As DNA, the CDR3 is TGCAGTGCTAGAGATCTAGGGGATATAGCTTTCTTT. It encodes CSARDLGDIAFF.

The J gene is TRBJ2-7, the V gene TRBV7-8; D is unclear. CDR1 and CDR2 (germline): SGHVS, FQNEAQ. The CDR3 length is 12 residues. Trimming shortened V by 5 bases and J by 2 bases, and 7 bases separated the two germline ends. For the CDR3, the DNA is TGTGCCAGCAGCGCGGCGACCTACGAGCAGTACTTC. It codes for CASSAATYEQYF.

V usage is TRBV19 and J usage is TRBJ2-5; a possible D gene is TRBD2 (5 bases). The V gene's germline CDR1 is LNHDA and CDR2 SQIVND (reference sequence). V lost 10 bases and J lost 1, with 13 bases in between. There are 13 residues in the CDR3. Here the CDR3 DNA reads TGTGCCACCTTGCCCAGCGGCCAAGAGACCCAGTACTTC. Encoded protein: CATLPSGQETQYF.

This clonotype appeared a single time. The V and J genes are TRBV28 and TRBJ1-2, with a possible D match to TRBD1 (6 bases). Trimming removed 3 bases at V and 3 bases at J, with 14 bases between. Germline V gene sequence: CDR1 MDHEN, CDR2 SYDVKM. The length of the CDR3 is 15 residues. In DNA form, the CDR3 reads TGTGCCAGCAGTTTTGAGGGGGAGTGGGACTATGGCTACACCTTC. Protein: CASSFEGEWDYGYTF.

The rearrangement joins TRBV7-2 to TRBJ2-1; D is possibly TRBD2 (6 bases). This CDR3 spans 15 amino acids. The germline CDR1 and CDR2 sequences are SGHTA and FQGNSA. V was cut by 1 base and J by 4 bases, with 11 bases left in between. The CDR3 DNA follows: TGTGCCAGCAGCTTAGGCCACGGGGGTTACAATGAGCAGTTCTTC. This encodes CASSLGHGGYNEQFF.

This clonotype was counted ten times or more. The chain recombines TRBV2 with TRBJ2-7; a possible D gene is TRBD1 (6 bases). This CDR3 is built from 14 residues. Germline V gene data show CDR1 as SNHLY and CDR2 as FYNNEI. Deletions cut 6 bases from V and 0 bases from J, with 12 bases between. The CDR3 protein is CASRMDRNSYEQYF. The CDR3, as DNA: TGTGCCAGCAGGATGGACAGAAACTCCTACGAGCAGTACTTC.

This chain uses TRBV6-2 or TRBV6-3 with TRBJ1-6, with a possible D match to TRBD1 (5 bases). This CDR3 comprises 14 residues. Germline V gives CDR1 MNHEY, CDR2 SVGEGT. V was clipped by 6 bases and J by 8 bases, with 14 bases between them. CDR3 DNA: TGTGCCAGCAGACAGCAGGGTAGAGATTCACCCCTCCACTTT. This sequence encodes CASRQQGRDSPLHF.

A note on this clonotype: A much larger clonotype is one base distant, so this may be a read error. The conserved closing phenylalanine or tryptophan is absent in this CDR3, likely reflecting a read error. The J gene is TRBJ2-4, the V gene TRBV10-3; perhaps TRBD2 as D (6 bases). Germline V CDR1 and CDR2: ENHRY, SYGVKD. This CDR3 has 13 residues. Trimming cost V 10 bases and J 8 bases, with 18 bases left between them. This chain's CDR3 is CASREQGGYIQYL. The CDR3, as DNA: TGTGCCAGCCGCGAGCAGGGAGGATACATTCAGTACTTA.

The sample holds a few counts of this clonotype. The chain couples TRBV29-1 to TRBJ2-5; D is perhaps TRBD1 (5 bases). With 4 bases removed from V and 3 bases from J, the gap between germline ends came to 6 bases. The CDR3 consists of 11 residues. Germline V lookup: CDR1 SQVTM, CDR2 ANQGSEA. In DNA form, the CDR3 reads TGCAGCGTTGGACAGAAAGAGACCCAGTACTTC. Protein: CSVGQKETQYF.

The chain uses TRBV7-8 and TRBJ2-1; the match to TRBD2 covers 12 bases. In germline, CDR1 is SGHVS, CDR2 FQNEAQ. CDR3 length: 18 residues. V trimming: 5 bases; J trimming: 2 bases; junction bases outside the gene matches: 10. In DNA, the CDR3 is TGTGCCAGCAGCGCCCAACTAGCGGGGGGACGGACCTACAATGAGCAGTTCTTC. This sequence encodes CASSAQLAGGRTYNEQFF. Complete variable domain (other parts from reference TRBV7-8 and TRBJ2-1): GAGVSQSPRYKVAKRGQDVALRCDPISGHVSLFWYQQALGQGPEFLTYFQNEAQLDKSGLPSDRFFAERPEGSVSTLKIQRTQQEDSAVYLCASSAQLAGGRTYNEQFFGPGTRLTVL.

The gene calls are TRBV12-3 or TRBV12-4 and TRBJ1-2; D not certain. The germline V and J ends were trimmed by 6 bases and 2 bases, with 19 bases remaining between them. The CDR3 spans 16 residues. The CDR3 sequence is CASSLSGQRRNYGYTF. Here the CDR3 DNA reads TGTGCCAGCAGCCTTAGTGGCCAGCGAAGAAACTATGGCTACACCTTC.

Note on this clonotype: One junction end does not reproduce the germline sequence, and a read error may be involved. This chain uses TRBV2 with TRBJ1-2; D is perhaps TRBD1 (5 bases). CDR1 SNHLY and CDR2 FYNNEI come from the germline V gene. The CDR3 runs 13 residues. Here the CDR3 DNA reads TGTGCCAGCATTGAAGTCGCCAGGGCTGGCTACACCTTC. As protein: CASIEVARAGYTF.

This clonotype was seen only a few times. This chain joins TRBV5-1 and TRBJ2-1; 9 bases are a match to TRBD2. Trimming removed 5 bases from V and 10 bases from J; junction bases left unmatched: 10. Per the germline V gene, CDR1 is SGHRS and CDR2 is YFSETQ. The CDR3 contains 14 residues. CDR3 sequence reads: CASSWLQRGVEQFF. The DNA for the CDR3 is TGCGCCAGCAGTTGGCTCCAGCGGGGGGTCGAGCAGTTCTTC.

V gene TRBV29-1 combines with J gene TRBJ2-5; D remains ambiguous. The CDR3 runs 14 residues. From germline, CDR1 is SQVTM and CDR2 ANQGSEA. V was pared by 4 bases and J by 4 bases, with 16 bases between. The CDR3 reads CSVVPNRGGETQYF. As DNA, the CDR3 is TGCAGCGTTGTACCCAATAGAGGTGGAGAGACCCAGTACTTC.

This rearrangement joins TRBV29-1 to TRBJ2-7; D gene unclear. Germline assignment: CDR1 SQVTM and CDR2 ANQGSEA. The CDR3 sequence is 13 residues long. Between the trimmed V and J ends, which lost 7 bases and 0 bases, there was a span of 13 bases. The CDR3 DNA reads as TGCAGCGCCCAAGGGTGGGCCTCCTACGAGCAGTACTTC. This translates into CSAQGWASYEQYF.

Only a few counts were recorded for this clonotype. The CDR3 spells CASSLLASRETQYF. The CDR3 bases are TGTGCCAGCAGCTTATTGGCTAGCCGAGAGACCCAGTACTTC. V usage is TRBV11-2 and J usage is TRBJ2-5; perhaps TRBD2 as D (5 bases). The CDR3 is made up of 14 amino acids. CDR1 SGHAT and CDR2 FQNNGV come from the germline V gene. Trimming left V 2 bases short and J 4 bases short, with 11 bases between.

V usage is TRBV6-2 or TRBV6-3 and J usage is TRBJ2-3, with a weak D call TRBD2 (5 bases). CDR1 and CDR2 (germline): MNHEY, SVGEGT. This CDR3 spans 16 amino acids. Between the trimmed V and J ends, which lost 0 bases and 2 bases, there was a span of 12 bases. The CDR3 is CASSYSVRELTDTQYF. The DNA of the CDR3 is TGTGCCAGCAGTTACTCGGTTCGGGAACTCACAGATACGCAGTATTTT.

This chain connects TRBV20-1 to TRBJ2-7; 11 bases agree with TRBD1. The CDR3 is 16 residues long. Germline CDR1 is DFQATT and CDR2 is SNEGSKA (reference sequence). V was clipped by 3 bases and J by 4 bases; unmatched bases: 11. CDR3 DNA sequence: TGCAGTGCTAGGGCCGAAGGGACAGGGGGATTATACGAGCAGTACTTC. Translating it yields CSARAEGTGGLYEQYF.